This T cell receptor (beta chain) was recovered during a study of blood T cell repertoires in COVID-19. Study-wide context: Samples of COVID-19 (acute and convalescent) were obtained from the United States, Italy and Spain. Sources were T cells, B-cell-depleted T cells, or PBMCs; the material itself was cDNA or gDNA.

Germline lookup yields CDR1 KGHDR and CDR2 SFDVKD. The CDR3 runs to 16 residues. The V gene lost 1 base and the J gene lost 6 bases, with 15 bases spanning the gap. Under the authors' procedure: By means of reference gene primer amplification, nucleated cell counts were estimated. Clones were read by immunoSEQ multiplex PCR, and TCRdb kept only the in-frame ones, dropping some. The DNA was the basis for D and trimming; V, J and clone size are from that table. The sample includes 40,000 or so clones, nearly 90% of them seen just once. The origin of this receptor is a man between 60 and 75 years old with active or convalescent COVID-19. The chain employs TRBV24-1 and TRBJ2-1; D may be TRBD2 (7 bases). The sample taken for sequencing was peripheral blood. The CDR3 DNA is TGTGCCACCAGTGATTTCGGCGGGGGCATTCGCAATGAGCAGTTCTTC. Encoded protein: CATSDFGGGIRNEQFF.